Sequencing of this TCR beta chain was carried out in a study of regulatory T cells in long-lasting Graves disease. Time point specified: newly diagnosed GD, antithyroid drugs for less than 3 months. PBMC RNA was the source of the TCR library. This clonotype was counted at least ten times. Its target is unknown. The CDR3 has 12 residues. V lost 4 bases to trimming and J lost 4 bases, with 10 bases between them. Per the germline V gene, CDR1 is SQVTM and CDR2 is ANQGSEA. Study-level points and caveats: Persistent Graves' patients showed a TCR diversity that was lower than that of newly diagnosed ones.

Arm-PCR of CDR3 regions and iRepertoire HTBI primers were the basis on which TCR beta libraries were built. Via MiXCR, TCRdb re-called the multiplex PCR reads, giving one row per CDR3 protein. Here the sample spans 450,000 to 600,000 distinct CDR3 sequences, less than 15% being singletons. This sample also belongs to another study, concerning T cells in Graves' hyperthyroidism and ophthalmopathy. That report adds: A 13 V-J signature model discriminated ophthalmopathy versus stable hyperthyroidism.

The TCR was taken from a young man with Graves disease. V gene TRBV29-1 combines with J gene TRBJ1-1; no clear D gene. This specimen was peripheral blood mononuclear cells (PBMCs), taken at new diagnosis, from a patient treated with antithyroid drugs. The CDR3 sequence: CSVVLPGTEAFF. As DNA, the CDR3 is TGCAGCGTTGTTTTGCCCGGCACTGAAGCTTTCTTT.